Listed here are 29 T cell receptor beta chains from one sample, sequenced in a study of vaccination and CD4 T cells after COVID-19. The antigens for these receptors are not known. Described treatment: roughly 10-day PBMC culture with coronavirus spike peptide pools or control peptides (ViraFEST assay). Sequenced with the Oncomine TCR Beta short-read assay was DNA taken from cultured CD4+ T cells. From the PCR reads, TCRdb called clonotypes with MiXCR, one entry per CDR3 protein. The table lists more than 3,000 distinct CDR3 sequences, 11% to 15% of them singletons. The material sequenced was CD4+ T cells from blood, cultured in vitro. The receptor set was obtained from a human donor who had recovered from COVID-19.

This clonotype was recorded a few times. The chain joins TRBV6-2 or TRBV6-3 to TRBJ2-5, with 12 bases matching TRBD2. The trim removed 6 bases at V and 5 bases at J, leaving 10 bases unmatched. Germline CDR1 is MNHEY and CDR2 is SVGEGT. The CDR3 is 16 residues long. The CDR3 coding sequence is TGTGCCAGCAGGATCCCTAGCGGGGGGGAGAGGGAGACCCAGTACTTC. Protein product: CASRIPSGGERETQYF.

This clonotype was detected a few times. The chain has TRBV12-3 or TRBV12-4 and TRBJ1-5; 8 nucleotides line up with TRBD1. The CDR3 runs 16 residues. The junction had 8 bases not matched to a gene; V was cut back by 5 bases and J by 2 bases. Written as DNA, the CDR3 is TGTGCCAGCAGTCGGACAGGGAGTTTTGGCAATCAGCCCCAGCATTTT. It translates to CASSRTGSFGNQPQHF.

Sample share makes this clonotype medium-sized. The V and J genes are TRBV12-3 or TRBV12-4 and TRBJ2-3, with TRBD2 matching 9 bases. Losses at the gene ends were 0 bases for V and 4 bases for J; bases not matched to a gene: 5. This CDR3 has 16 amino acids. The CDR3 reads CASSLARGGSADTQYF. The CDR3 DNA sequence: TGTGCCAGCAGTTTAGCGCGGGGGGGCTCCGCAGATACGCAGTATTTT.

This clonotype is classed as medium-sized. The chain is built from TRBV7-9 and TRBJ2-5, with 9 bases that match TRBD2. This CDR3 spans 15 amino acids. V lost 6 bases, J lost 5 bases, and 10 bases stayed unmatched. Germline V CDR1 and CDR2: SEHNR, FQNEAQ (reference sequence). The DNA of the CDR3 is TGTGCCAGCAGTCCAGGGGGACTAGCAGAGGAGACCCAGTACTTC. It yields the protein CASSPGGLAEETQYF. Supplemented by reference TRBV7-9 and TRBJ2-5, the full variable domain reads DTGVSQNPRHKITKRGQNVTFRCDPISEHNRLYWYRQTLGQGPEFLTYFQNEAQLEKSRLLSDRFSAERPKGSFSTLEIQRTEQGDSAMYLCASSPGGLAEETQYFGPGTRLLVL.

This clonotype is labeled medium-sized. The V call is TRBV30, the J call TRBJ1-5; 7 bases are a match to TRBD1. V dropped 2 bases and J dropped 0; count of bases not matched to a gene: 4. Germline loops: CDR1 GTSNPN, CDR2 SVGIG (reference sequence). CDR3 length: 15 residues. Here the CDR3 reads CAWSQGGLSNQPQHF. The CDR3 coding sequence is TGTGCCTGGAGTCAGGGGGGGCTTAGCAATCAGCCCCAGCATTTT.

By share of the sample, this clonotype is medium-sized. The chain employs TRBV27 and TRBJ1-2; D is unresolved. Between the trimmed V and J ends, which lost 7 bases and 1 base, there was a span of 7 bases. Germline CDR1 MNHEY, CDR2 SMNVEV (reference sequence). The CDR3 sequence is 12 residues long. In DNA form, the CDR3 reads TGTGCCAGCACACCGCGTAACTATGGCTACACCTTC. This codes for CASTPRNYGYTF.

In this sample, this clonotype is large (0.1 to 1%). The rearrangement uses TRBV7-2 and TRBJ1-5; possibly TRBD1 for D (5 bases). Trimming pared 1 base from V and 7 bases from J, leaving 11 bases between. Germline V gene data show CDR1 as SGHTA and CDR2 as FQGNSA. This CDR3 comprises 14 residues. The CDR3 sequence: CASSLGQFRQPQHF. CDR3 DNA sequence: TGTGCCAGCAGCTTAGGACAGTTCAGGCAGCCCCAGCATTTT.

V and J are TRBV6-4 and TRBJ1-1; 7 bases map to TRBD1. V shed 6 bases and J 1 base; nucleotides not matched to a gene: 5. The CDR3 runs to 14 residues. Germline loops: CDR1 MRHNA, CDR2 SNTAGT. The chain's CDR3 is CASRPQGENTEAFF. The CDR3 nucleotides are TGTGCCAGCAGGCCTCAGGGGGAGAACACTGAAGCTTTCTTT.

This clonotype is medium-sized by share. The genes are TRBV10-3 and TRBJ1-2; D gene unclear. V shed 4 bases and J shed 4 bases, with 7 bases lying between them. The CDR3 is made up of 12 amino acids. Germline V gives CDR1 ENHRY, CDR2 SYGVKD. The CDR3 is CAISGSAYGYTF. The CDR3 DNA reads TGTGCCATCAGTGGATCCGCCTATGGCTACACCTTC.

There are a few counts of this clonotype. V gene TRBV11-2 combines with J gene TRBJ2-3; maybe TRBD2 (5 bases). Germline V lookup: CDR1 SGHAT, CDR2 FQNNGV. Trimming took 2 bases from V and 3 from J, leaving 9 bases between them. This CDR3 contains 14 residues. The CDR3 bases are TGTGCCAGCAGCTTACATTCGGGGACAGATACGCAGTATTTT. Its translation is CASSLHSGTDTQYF.

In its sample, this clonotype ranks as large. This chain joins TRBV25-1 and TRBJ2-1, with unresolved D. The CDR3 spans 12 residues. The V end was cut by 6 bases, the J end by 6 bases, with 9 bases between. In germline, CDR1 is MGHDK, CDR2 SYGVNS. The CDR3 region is CASSPGPNEQFF. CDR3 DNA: TGTGCCAGCAGCCCCGGCCCCAATGAGCAGTTCTTC.

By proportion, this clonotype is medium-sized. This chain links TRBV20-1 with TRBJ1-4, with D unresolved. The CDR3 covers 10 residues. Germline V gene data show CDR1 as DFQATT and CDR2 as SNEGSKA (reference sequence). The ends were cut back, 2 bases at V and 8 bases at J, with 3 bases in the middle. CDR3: CSARREKLFF. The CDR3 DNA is TGCAGTGCTAGACGGGAAAAACTGTTTTTT.

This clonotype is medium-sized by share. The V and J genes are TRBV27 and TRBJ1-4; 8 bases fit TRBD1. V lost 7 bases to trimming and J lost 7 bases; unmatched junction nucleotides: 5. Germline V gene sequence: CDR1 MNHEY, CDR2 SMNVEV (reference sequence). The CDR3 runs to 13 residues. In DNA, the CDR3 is TGTGCCAGCAAGTACAGGGGGGGTGAAAAACTGTTTTTT. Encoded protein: CASKYRGGEKLFF.

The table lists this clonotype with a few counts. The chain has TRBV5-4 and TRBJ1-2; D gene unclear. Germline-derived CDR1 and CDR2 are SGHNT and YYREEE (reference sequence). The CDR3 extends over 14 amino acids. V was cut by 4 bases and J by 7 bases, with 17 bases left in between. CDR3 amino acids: CASSHPIGYVGYTF. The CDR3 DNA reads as TGTGCCAGCAGCCACCCCATCGGGTATGTTGGCTACACCTTC.

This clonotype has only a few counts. The CDR3 coding sequence is TGTGCCAGCAGCACACCCTCGTCGGGGACAGGGACCTACGAGCAGTACTTC. Its translation: CASSTPSSGTGTYEQYF. The gene calls are TRBV21-1 and TRBJ2-7; TRBD1, the D gene given by the table, was not confirmed from the DNA. TRBV21-1 is deemed a pseudogene. CDR3 length: 17 residues.

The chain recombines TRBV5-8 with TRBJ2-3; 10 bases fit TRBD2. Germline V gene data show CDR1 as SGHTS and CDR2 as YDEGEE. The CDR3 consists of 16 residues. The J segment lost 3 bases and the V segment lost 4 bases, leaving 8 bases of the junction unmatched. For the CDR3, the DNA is TGTGCCAGCAGCGGGAGCGGGGGGGCTAGGACAGATACGCAGTATTTT. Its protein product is CASSGSGGARTDTQYF. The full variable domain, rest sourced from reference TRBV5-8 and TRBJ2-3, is EAGVTQSPTHLIKTRGQQATLRCSPISGHTSVYWYQQALGLGLQFLLWYDEGEERNRGNFPPRFSGRQFPNYSSELNVNALELEDSALYLCASSGSGGARTDTQYFGPGTRLTVL.

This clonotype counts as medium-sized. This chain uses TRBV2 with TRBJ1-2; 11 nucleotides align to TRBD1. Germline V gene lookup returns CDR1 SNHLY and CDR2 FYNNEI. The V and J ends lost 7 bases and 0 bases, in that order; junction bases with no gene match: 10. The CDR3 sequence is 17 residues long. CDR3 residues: CASTADRGLSSNYGYTF. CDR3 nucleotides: TGTGCCAGCACCGCGGACAGGGGGCTCTCCTCTAACTATGGCTACACCTTC.

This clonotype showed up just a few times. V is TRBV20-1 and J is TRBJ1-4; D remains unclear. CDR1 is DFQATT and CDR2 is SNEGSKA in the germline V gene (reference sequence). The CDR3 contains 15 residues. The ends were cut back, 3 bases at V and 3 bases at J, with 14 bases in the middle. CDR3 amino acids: CSASLILQSNEKLFF. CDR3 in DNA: TGCAGTGCTAGTCTGATTTTGCAATCTAATGAAAAACTGTTTTTT.

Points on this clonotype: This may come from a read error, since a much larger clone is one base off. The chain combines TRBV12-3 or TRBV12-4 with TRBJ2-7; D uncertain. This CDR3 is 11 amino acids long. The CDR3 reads CASSIYSEQCF. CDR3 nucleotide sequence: TGTGCCAGCAGTATATACTCCGAGCAGTGCTTC.

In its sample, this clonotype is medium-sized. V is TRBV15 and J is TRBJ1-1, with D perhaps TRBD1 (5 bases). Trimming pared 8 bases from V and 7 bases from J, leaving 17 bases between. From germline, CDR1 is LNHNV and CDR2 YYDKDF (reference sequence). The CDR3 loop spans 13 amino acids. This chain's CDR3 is CATGQRQRGEAFF. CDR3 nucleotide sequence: TGTGCCACCGGTCAAAGACAGCGGGGTGAAGCTTTCTTT.

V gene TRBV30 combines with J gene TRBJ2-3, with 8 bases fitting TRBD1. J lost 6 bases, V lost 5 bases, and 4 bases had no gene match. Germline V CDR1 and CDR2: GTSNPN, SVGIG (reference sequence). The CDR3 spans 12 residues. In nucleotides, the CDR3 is TGTGCCTGGGGACAGGGCGGGGATACGCAGTATTTT. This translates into CAWGQGGDTQYF.

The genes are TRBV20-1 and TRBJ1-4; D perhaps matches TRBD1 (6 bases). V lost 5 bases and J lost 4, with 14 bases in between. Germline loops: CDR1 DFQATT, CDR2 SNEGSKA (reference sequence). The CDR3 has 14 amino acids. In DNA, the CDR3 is TGCAGTGCTCCCGACAGGTTTGGTAATGAAAAACTGTTTTTT. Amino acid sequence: CSAPDRFGNEKLFF.

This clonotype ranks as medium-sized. The DNA for the CDR3 is TGTGCCAGCAGGCGAAGTACAGGGCGAGAGACCCAGTACTTC. Protein sequence: CASRRSTGRETQYF. The J gene is TRBJ2-5, the V gene TRBV12-3 or TRBV12-4; possible D gene TRBD1, 6 bases. Trimming shortened V by 6 bases and J by 4 bases, and 15 bases separated the two germline ends. CDR3 size: 14 residues.

CDR3: CASSQLRQGDTEAFF. CDR3 bases: TGTGCCAGCAGCCAACTTAGGCAGGGGGACACTGAAGCTTTCTTT. V gene TRBV3-1 combines with J gene TRBJ1-1; TRBD1 agrees at 7 bases. The length of the CDR3 is 15 residues. Germline CDR1 and CDR2: LGHDT and YNNKEL (reference sequence). Germline trimming cut 2 bases from V and 3 bases from J; bases unmatched to any gene: 6.

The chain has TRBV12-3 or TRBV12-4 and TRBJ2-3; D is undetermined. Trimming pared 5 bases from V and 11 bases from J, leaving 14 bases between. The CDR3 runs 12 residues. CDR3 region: CASSTATFRQYF. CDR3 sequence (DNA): TGTGCCAGCAGTACTGCCACGTTCAGGCAGTATTTT.

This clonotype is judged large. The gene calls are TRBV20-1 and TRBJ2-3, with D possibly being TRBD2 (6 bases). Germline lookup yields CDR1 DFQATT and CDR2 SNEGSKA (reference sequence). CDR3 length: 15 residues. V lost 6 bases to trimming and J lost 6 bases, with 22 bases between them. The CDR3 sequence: CSAPSPWRAGDTQYF. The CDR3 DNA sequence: TGCAGTGCCCCGAGCCCCTGGAGGGCGGGGGATACGCAGTATTTT.

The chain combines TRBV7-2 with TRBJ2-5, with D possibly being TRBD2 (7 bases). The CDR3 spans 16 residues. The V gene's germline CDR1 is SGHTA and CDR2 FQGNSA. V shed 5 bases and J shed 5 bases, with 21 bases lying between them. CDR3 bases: TGTGCCAGCAGCGTACAAAGCTCGGGGGGCGGCGAGACCCAGTACTTC. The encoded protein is CASSVQSSGGGETQYF.

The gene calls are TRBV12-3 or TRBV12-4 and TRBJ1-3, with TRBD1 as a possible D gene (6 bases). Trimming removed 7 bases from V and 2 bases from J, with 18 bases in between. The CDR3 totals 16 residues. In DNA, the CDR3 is TGTGCCAGCACCCGGGAGGCAGGGGCGGCTGGAAACACCATATATTTT. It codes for CASTREAGAAGNTIYF.

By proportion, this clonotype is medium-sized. CDR3 DNA sequence: TGTGCCAGCAGTTACTGGTCAGGGGCGGTTGATAGCAATCAGCCCCAGCATTTT. Translated, it gives CASSYWSGAVDSNQPQHF. This sequence joins TRBV6-5 and TRBJ1-5, with TRBD1 as a possible D gene (6 bases). CDR3 length: 18 amino acids. Germline V gene lookup returns CDR1 MNHEY and CDR2 SVGAGI. Trimming stripped 1 base from V and 0 bases from J, with 16 bases between.